Given below is one T cell receptor (beta chain) in context. Per germline, CDR1 SGDLS and CDR2 YYNGEE. The CDR3 is made up of 14 amino acids. Trimming removed 0 bases at V and 4 bases at J, with 11 bases between. This specimen comes from a study of blood T cell repertoires in COVID-19. Profiled with immunoSEQ multiplex PCR; TCRdb holds only in-frame clones, not every one. The sample lists 61,000 or so clones, around 80% occurring once. What was sequenced was peripheral blood. The TCR comes from a woman between 70 and 85 years old with acute or convalescent COVID-19. The rearrangement links TRBV9 to TRBJ2-7; a weak D match, TRBD1 (6 bases). The CDR3 reads CASSVVPGQYEQYF. The CDR3 DNA is TGTGCCAGCAGCGTAGTTCCGGGACAATACGAGCAGTACTTC.